The 2 T cell receptor beta chains listed next were all sequenced from one sample in a study of blood T cell repertoires in COVID-19. Only in-frame clones appear in the TCRdb table, and some are missing; sequencing was by immunoSEQ multiplex PCR. The sample has tens of thousands of clones, approximately 80% seen once. Source material: peripheral blood. The receptors were gathered from a human donor in a cohort sampled during active COVID-19.

CDR3 amino acids: CASSQTGGNTEAFF. CDR3 bases: TGCGCCAGCAGCCAGACAGGGGGGAACACTGAAGCTTTCTTT. The chain carries TRBV4-1 and TRBJ1-1, with 9 bases lining up with TRBD1. Trimming took 3 bases from V and 1 from J; bases not matched to a gene: 0. Germline V gene data show CDR1 as MGHRA and CDR2 as YSYEKL. This CDR3 spans 14 amino acids.

This chain connects TRBV2 to TRBJ2-1; possibly TRBD1 for D (5 bases). The CDR3 extends over 16 amino acids. V gave up 6 bases and J gave up 5 bases, with 20 bases separating them. Germline V gene lookup returns CDR1 SNHLY and CDR2 FYNNEI. CDR3 nucleotide sequence: TGTGCCAGCAGGTCTCTACCGACAGCCTCGGACAATGAGCAGTTCTTC. The encoded protein is CASRSLPTASDNEQFF.